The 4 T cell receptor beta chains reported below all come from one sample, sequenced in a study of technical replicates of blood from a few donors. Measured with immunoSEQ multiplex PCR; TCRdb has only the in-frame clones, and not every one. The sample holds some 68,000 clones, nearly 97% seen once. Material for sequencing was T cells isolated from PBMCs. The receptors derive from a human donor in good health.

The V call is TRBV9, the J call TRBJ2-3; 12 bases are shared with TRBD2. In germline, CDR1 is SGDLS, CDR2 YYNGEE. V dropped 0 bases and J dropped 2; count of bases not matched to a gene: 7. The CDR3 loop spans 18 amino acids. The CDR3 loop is CASSVGTSGGPHTDTQYF. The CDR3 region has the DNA TGTGCCAGCAGCGTAGGCACTAGCGGGGGGCCACACACAGATACGCAGTATTTT. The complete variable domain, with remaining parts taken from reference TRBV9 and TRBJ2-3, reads DSGVTQTPKHLITATGQRVTLRCSPRSGDLSVYWYQQSLDQGLQFLIQYYNGEERAKGNILERFSAQQFPDLHSELNLSSLELGDSALYFCASSVGTSGGPHTDTQYFGPGTRLTVL.

CDR3 in DNA: TGTGCCATCAGCATCCTGAGCGGGCCCAGCACAGATACGCAGTATTTT. As protein: CAISILSGPSTDTQYF. V usage is TRBV10-3 and J usage is TRBJ2-3, with TRBD2 as a possible D gene (6 bases). Trimming shortened V by 6 bases and J by 0 bases, and 16 bases separated the two germline ends. The CDR3 is made up of 16 amino acids. Germline V lookup: CDR1 ENHRY, CDR2 SYGVKD.

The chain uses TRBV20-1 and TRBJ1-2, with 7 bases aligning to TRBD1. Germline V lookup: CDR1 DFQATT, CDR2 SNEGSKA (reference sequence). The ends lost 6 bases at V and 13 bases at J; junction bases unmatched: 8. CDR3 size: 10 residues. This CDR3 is CSALDRPATF. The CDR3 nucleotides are TGCAGTGCATTGGACAGGCCAGCCACCTTC.

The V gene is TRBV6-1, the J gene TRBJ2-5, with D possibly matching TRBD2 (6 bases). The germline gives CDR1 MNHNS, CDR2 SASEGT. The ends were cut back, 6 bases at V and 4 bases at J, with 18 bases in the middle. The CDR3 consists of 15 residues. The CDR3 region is CASRGTVGSVETQYF. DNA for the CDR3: TGTGCCAGCAGGGGGACTGTTGGATCTGTAGAGACCCAGTACTTC.